Listed below are T cell receptor beta chains from one sample, sequenced in a study of T cell responses to AZD1222 COVID-19 vaccine. The table came from immunoSEQ multiplex PCR; TCRdb's copy has only in-frame clones and leaves some out. The sample holds 90,000 to 120,000 clones, about 83% seen once. The sample was peripheral blood, taken on day 0 of AZD1222 vaccination. The receptor source for this set is an adult in good health. Each CDR3 is given with its conserved first and last residue. The order of the fields is D gene, clone size, J gene, CDR3 length, V gene, CDR3 protein, CDR3 DNA. The D gene is left open where the match is weak. For some rows the clone size is stated as once, few or many, or as a class when expanded; others skip it.

>TRBD1|NA|TRBJ1-3|16|TRBV9
CASSVFPGQEGNTIYF
TGTGCCAGCAGCGTATTCCCTGGACAGGAAGGAAACACCATATATTTT
>TRBD1|NA|TRBJ1-5|17|TRBV7-9
CASSHPSGTGDNQPQHF
TGTGCCAGCAGCCATCCCTCCGGGACAGGGGATAATCAGCCCCAGCATTTT
>TRBD1|NA|TRBJ1-2|14|TRBV19
CASSNRNRGRGYTF
TGTGCCAGTAGTAACCGAAACAGGGGGCGAGGCTACACCTTC
>NA|NA|TRBJ1-3|14|TRBV6-1
CASSEGTHGNTIYF
TGTGCCAGCAGTGAAGGGACACACGGAAACACCATATATTTT
>NA|NA|TRBJ2-2|14|TRBV5-1
CASGPRVATGELFF
TGCGCCAGCGGCCCCCGGGTAGCCACCGGGGAGCTGTTTTTT
>TRBD2|NA|TRBJ2-5|16|TRBV3-1/TRBV3-2
CASSQLTSGGLETQYF
TGTGCCAGCAGCCAACTGACTAGCGGGGGGCTGGAGACCCAGTACTTC
>TRBD2|NA|TRBJ2-2|19|TRBV7-2
CASSLFVYGGLAGSGELFF
TGTGCCAGCAGCTTATTCGTCTACGGGGGACTAGCGGGGTCCGGGGAGCTGTTTTTT
>NA|NA|TRBJ2-2|13|TRBV9
CASSPVTTGELFF
TGTGCCAGCAGCCCTGTAACCACCGGGGAGCTGTTTTTT
>NA|NA|TRBJ1-1|14|TRBV6-6
CASSLRSPNTEAFF
TGTGCCAGCAGCCTCCGGAGCCCGAACACTGAAGCTTTCTTT
>NA|few|TRBJ1-4|13|TRBV4-3
CASSRDLGEKLFF
TGCGCCAGCAGCCGTGACTTGGGTGAAAAACTGTTTTTT
>NA|NA|TRBJ1-5|12|TRBV7-2
CASSLANQPQHF
TGTGCCAGCAGCTTAGCGAATCAGCCCCAGCATTTT
>TRBD1|NA|TRBJ1-5|15|TRBV5-4
CASSFRTGLGQPQHF
TGTGCCAGCAGCTTCCGGACAGGGCTGGGTCAGCCCCAGCATTTT
>NA|NA|TRBJ1-5|14|TRBV6-2/TRBV6-3
CASSQGDGRQPQHF
TGTGCCAGCAGCCAAGGGGACGGCCGGCAGCCCCAGCATTTT
>NA|few|TRBJ2-3|12|TRBV19
CASSNMGDTQYF
TGTGCCAGTAGTAATATGGGAGATACGCAGTATTTT
>TRBD1|NA|TRBJ1-2|16|TRBV7-8
CASSLVRASGGNGYTF
TGTGCCAGCAGCTTAGTTCGGGCCTCAGGGGGCAATGGCTACACCTTC
>NA|NA|TRBJ2-1|15|TRBV19
CASSIGLSSYNEQFF
TGTGCCAGTAGTATAGGACTAAGCTCCTACAATGAGCAGTTCTTC
>TRBD1|few|TRBJ1-6|15|TRBV19
CASSTGTGVNSPLHF
TGTGCCAGTAGTACTGGGACAGGGGTTAATTCACCCCTCCACTTT
>NA|NA|TRBJ2-1|15|TRBV27
CASSIDTESYNEQFF
TGTGCCAGCAGTATCGACACCGAATCGTACAATGAGCAGTTCTTC
>NA|NA|TRBJ1-4|18|TRBV6-1
CASSDLIKAGRRNEKLFF
TGTGCCAGCAGTGATTTGATAAAGGCGGGGAGACGAAATGAAAAACTGTTTTTT
>NA|NA|TRBJ2-4|14|TRBV28
CASTSPRTKNIQYF
TGTGCCAGCACCTCCCCCAGGACCAAAAACATTCAGTACTTC
>TRBD1|NA|TRBJ1-4|15|TRBV19
CASSISGQGIVKLFF
TGTGCCAGTAGTATTTCAGGACAGGGGATTGTAAAACTGTTTTTT
>TRBD2|NA|TRBJ2-1|14|TRBV3-1/TRBV3-2
CASSGLARSNEQFF
TGTGCCAGCAGCGGACTAGCGAGGTCCAATGAGCAGTTCTTC
>NA|NA|TRBJ2-6|16|TRBV7-9
CASSLGGVAGANVLTF
TGTGCCAGCAGCTTGGGCGGGGTAGCTGGGGCCAACGTCCTGACTTTC
>NA|NA|TRBJ2-3|13|TRBV27
CASSLGKTDTQYF
TGTGCCAGCAGTTTAGGGAAAACAGATACGCAGTATTTT
>NA|few|TRBJ1-1|13|TRBV5-5
CASSLAGDRQAFF
TGTGCCAGCAGCTTGGCAGGGGACCGACAAGCTTTCTTT
>NA|once|TRBJ1-2|14|TRBV6-5
CASSYSRANYGYTF
TGTGCCAGCAGTTACTCCAGAGCTAACTATGGCTACACCTTC
>NA|NA|TRBJ2-1|13|TRBV7-2
CASSLEPGNEQFF
TGTGCCAGCAGCTTAGAACCGGGCAATGAGCAGTTCTTC
>NA|NA|TRBJ1-1|12|TRBV18
CASTAENTEAFF
TGTGCCAGCACAGCCGAGAACACTGAAGCTTTCTTT
>NA|NA|TRBJ2-7|10|TRBV6-1
CASSDGEQYF
TGTGCCAGCAGTGATGGCGAGCAGTACTTC
>NA|NA|TRBJ2-5|14|TRBV7-8
CASSLAGGPETQYF
TGTGCCAGCAGCTTAGCGGGCGGTCCCGAGACCCAGTACTTC
>NA|NA|TRBJ2-4|14|TRBV7-2
CASSLSTLWNIQYF
TGTGCCAGCAGCTTATCGACACTTTGGAACATTCAATACTTC
>TRBD1|NA|TRBJ2-7|15|TRBV7-8
CASSSFRTGSYEQYF
TGTGCCAGCAGCTCTTTTAGGACAGGCTCCTACGAGCAGTACTTC
>TRBD1|NA|TRBJ1-1|13|TRBV6-5
CASSYPDRARAFF
TGTGCCAGCAGTTACCCAGACAGGGCGAGAGCTTTCTTT
>NA|NA|TRBJ1-2|15|TRBV7-2
CASRNKAIPFYGYTF
TGTGCCAGCAGAAACAAGGCAATACCGTTCTATGGCTACACCTTC
>NA|NA|TRBJ1-5|15|TRBV18
CASSSRELGNQPQHF
TGTGCCAGCTCGTCCAGGGAATTGGGCAATCAGCCCCAGCATTTT
>TRBD2|NA|TRBJ2-7|16|TRBV5-6
CASSGLLAGALYEQYF
TGTGCCAGCAGCGGCCTACTAGCGGGGGCACTCTACGAGCAGTACTTC
>NA|few|TRBJ1-2|16|TRBV5-6
CASSLAVGLFGYGYTF
TGTGCCAGCAGCTTGGCCGTAGGTCTCTTCGGCTATGGCTACACCTTC
>TRBD2|NA|TRBJ2-3|15|TRBV19
CASRPRPSGADTQYF
TGTGCCAGTAGGCCACGCCCTAGCGGGGCAGATACGCAGTATTTT
>NA|NA|TRBJ2-1|16|TRBV5-1
CASSLGGTYSYNEQFF
TGCGCCAGCAGCTTGGGTGGGACTTACTCCTACAATGAGCAGTTCTTC
>NA|NA|TRBJ1-2|13|TRBV5-4
CASSLWGVGGYTF
TGTGCCAGCAGCTTGTGGGGCGTGGGGGGCTACACCTTC
>TRBD1|NA|TRBJ2-3|17|TRBV27
CASSVRPDREPPDTQYF
TGTGCCAGCAGCGTGAGGCCGGACAGGGAACCCCCAGATACGCAGTATTTT
>TRBD2|NA|TRBJ2-5|16|TRBV11-2
CASSLSRGGAGETQYF
TGTGCCAGCAGCTTATCTCGCGGGGGGGCCGGAGAGACCCAGTACTTC
>NA|NA|TRBJ1-2|14|TRBV5-1
CASSRPEDVYGYTF
TGCGCCAGCAGCCGGCCGGAGGACGTCTATGGCTACACCTTC
>NA|NA|TRBJ1-3|13|TRBV19
CASSTLSGNTIYF
TGTGCCAGTAGTACCCTCTCTGGAAACACCATATATTTT
>TRBD1|NA|TRBJ2-2|17|TRBV6-4
CASSLEGGQGNTGELFF
TGTGCCAGCAGCCTCGAGGGTGGACAGGGTAACACCGGGGAGCTGTTTTTT
>NA|once|TRBJ1-1|14|TRBV9
CASSGAQPNTEAFF
TGTGCCAGCAGCGGCGCTCAGCCGAACACTGAAGCTTTCTTT
>NA|NA|TRBJ2-7|13|TRBV10-3
CAIRPGQEDEQYF
TGTGCCATCCGCCCGGGACAAGAAGACGAGCAGTACTTC
>NA|NA|TRBJ2-7|12|TRBV5-5
CASFGEVYEQYF
TGTGCCAGCTTCGGGGAGGTCTACGAGCAGTACTTC
>NA|NA|TRBJ1-2|13|TRBV19
CASSIWVNYGYTF
TGTGCCAGTAGTATCTGGGTAAACTATGGCTACACCTTC
>NA|NA|TRBJ1-5|16|TRBV6-2/TRBV6-3
CASSWGPGNEGEPQHF
TGTGCCAGCAGTTGGGGGCCGGGTAACGAGGGGGAGCCCCAGCATTTT
>NA|NA|TRBJ1-5|15|TRBV27
CASGLGAVSNQPQHF
TGTGCCAGCGGACTTGGGGCCGTTAGCAATCAGCCCCAGCATTTT
>TRBD1|few|TRBJ2-1|13|TRBV29-1
CSVSGQGYNEQFF
TGCAGCGTCTCCGGACAGGGCTACAATGAGCAGTTCTTC
>NA|NA|TRBJ1-6|15|TRBV27
CASSLSTAGISPLHF
TGTGCCAGCAGTTTATCGACGGCAGGGATTTCACCCCTCCACTTT
>NA|NA|TRBJ2-3|16|TRBV5-1
CASSLVRGRVTDTQYF
TGCGCCAGCAGCTTGGTCAGGGGCCGGGTCACAGATACGCAGTATTTT